What follows are 18 T cell receptor beta chains derived from one specimen sequenced in a study of blood T cells in healthy people across ages (dated by TCRdb to the mid-2010s). Library prep was done by 5' RACE. Instrument used: Illumina HiSeq 2500. A second PCR of roughly 7 to 12 cycles was performed with a sample-barcoded 5' primer and a J-beta primer mix. TCRdb trimmed public reads at Q25 via fastp, called clones via MiXCR and kept in-frame beta chains. Each entry merges the rows of one CDR3 protein and shows their most common DNA and genes. In this sample the table shows 780,000 or so distinct CDR3 sequences, about 55% of which occur a single time. The ten top clones hold under 50% of the sample. The sequencing input was blood. The origin of the receptors is an elderly man in good health.

This sequence joins TRBV5-1 and TRBJ2-3; 12 nucleotides align to TRBD2. Unmatched junction bases numbered 11, after V lost 0 bases and J lost 6 bases. The length of the CDR3 is 18 residues. Germline CDR1 SGHRS, CDR2 YFSETQ. DNA for the CDR3: TGCGCCAGCAGCTTGGAGGCTAGCGGGAGGGCTTCTTTGGATACGCAGTATTTT. This translates into CASSLEASGRASLDTQYF.

The chain carries TRBV5-1 and TRBJ2-1; the match to TRBD1 covers 7 bases. CDR1 SGHRS and CDR2 YFSETQ come from the germline V gene. The CDR3 extends over 15 amino acids. V shed 1 base and J 4 bases; nucleotides not matched to a gene: 5. CDR3: CASSLRDSRYNEQFF. Here the CDR3 DNA reads TGCGCCAGCAGCTTGCGGGACAGTAGATACAATGAGCAGTTCTTC. The full variable domain, with the rest looked up from reference TRBV5-1 and TRBJ2-1, is KAGVTQTPRYLIKTRGQQVTLSCSPISGHRSVSWYQQTPGQGLQFLFEYFSETQRNKGNFPGRFSGRQFSNSRSEMNVSTLELGDSALYLCASSLRDSRYNEQFFGPGTRLTVL.

This chain links TRBV5-1 with TRBJ2-3; 8 bases fit TRBD1. This CDR3 contains 15 residues. Losses at the gene ends were 4 bases for V and 6 bases for J; bases not matched to a gene: 10. The germline CDR1 and CDR2 sequences are SGHRS and YFSETQ. The chain's CDR3 is CASSESDRGPDTQYF. The CDR3, as DNA: TGCGCCAGCAGCGAGTCCGACAGGGGCCCGGATACGCAGTATTTT.

This clonotype was counted ten times or more. The chain carries TRBV29-1 and TRBJ2-3; 7 nucleotides agree with TRBD2. V gave up 7 bases and J gave up 3 bases; unmatched junction bases: 13. The CDR3 contains 15 residues. Germline CDR1 and CDR2: SQVTM and ANQGSEA. The CDR3 region is CSAPLGTGGTDTQYF. The DNA of the CDR3 is TGCAGCGCCCCTCTTGGGACGGGAGGAACAGATACGCAGTATTTT.

Comment on this clonotype: Just one base apart from a much larger clone, this may be a read error. The rearrangement joins TRBV11-1 to TRBJ2-3, with 10 bases matching TRBD2. Germline lookup yields CDR1 SGHAT and CDR2 FQDESV (reference sequence). This CDR3 region has 16 residues. With V trimmed by 2 bases and J by 4 bases, 6 bases remained unmatched. The CDR3: CASSLWASGSPDTQYF. The CDR3 DNA reads TGTGCCAGCAGCTTATGGGCTAGCGGGAGTCCAGATACGCAGTATTTT.

This clonotype has only a few counts. The genes are TRBV20-1 and TRBJ2-3, with D unresolved. The CDR3 has 10 residues. Trimming stripped 5 bases from V and 5 bases from J, with 5 bases between. Germline CDR1 reads DFQATT; CDR2 reads SNEGSKA (reference sequence). The CDR3 DNA sequence: TGCAGTGCTCAGCAAGATACGCAGTATTTT. Its protein product is CSAQQDTQYF.

The chain joins TRBV9 to TRBJ2-3, with 8 bases that match TRBD2. Germline lookup yields CDR1 SGDLS and CDR2 YYNGEE. The junction had 6 bases not matched to a gene; V was cut back by 3 bases and J by 3 bases. The CDR3 runs to 15 residues. In nucleotides, the CDR3 is TGTGCCAGCAGCGAGCCGGGAGGGCCAACAGATACGCAGTATTTT. Protein: CASSEPGGPTDTQYF.

V gene TRBV29-1 combines with J gene TRBJ2-7, with D unclear. This CDR3 has 14 amino acids. Trimming took 6 bases from V and 3 from J, leaving 18 bases between them. The germline V gene has CDR1 SQVTM and CDR2 ANQGSEA. The CDR3 nucleotides are TGCAGCGTCCTCCAGGATCGGCGGAGCTACGAGCAGTACTTC. This sequence encodes CSVLQDRRSYEQYF.

J is TRBJ2-1 and V is TRBV12-5, with D perhaps TRBD2 (6 bases). V lost 1 base and J lost 13, with 8 bases in between. In germline, CDR1 is LGHNT, CDR2 FRNRAP. This CDR3 is built from 11 residues. CDR3 sequence: CASGLGLVQFF. The CDR3 DNA reads TGTGCTAGTGGTTTGGGACTAGTACAGTTCTTC.

This clonotype has just a few counts. The chain employs TRBV28 and TRBJ2-5; D is unresolved. Trimming shortened V by 2 bases and J by 7 bases, and 17 bases separated the two germline ends. The V gene's germline CDR1 is MDHEN and CDR2 SYDVKM. There are 15 residues in the CDR3. CDR3 sequence: CASSLGYTIPGTQYF. In nucleotides, the CDR3 is TGTGCCAGCAGTTTAGGTTATACCATACCGGGGACCCAGTACTTC.

V usage is TRBV20-1 and J usage is TRBJ2-4; 11 nucleotides match TRBD1. V lost 5 bases, J lost 7 bases, and 7 bases stayed unmatched. The CDR3 extends over 14 amino acids. Per germline, CDR1 DFQATT and CDR2 SNEGSKA (reference sequence). The CDR3 reads CSAPRTGGWNIQYF. CDR3 DNA: TGCAGTGCTCCCCGGACAGGGGGCTGGAACATTCAGTACTTC.

This chain joins TRBV6-5 and TRBJ2-7, with 10 bases matching TRBD2. Trimming cost V 7 bases and J 7 bases; bases outside gene matches: 13. This CDR3 is 15 amino acids long. Germline V gene data show CDR1 as MNHEY and CDR2 as SVGAGI. The chain's CDR3 is CASTSGRGGLSEQYF. The DNA of the CDR3 is TGTGCCAGCACTAGCGGGAGAGGTGGTTTGAGTGAGCAGTACTTC.

The chain couples TRBV29-1 to TRBJ2-7, with TRBD2 as a possible D gene (6 bases). Germline values: CDR1 SQVTM, CDR2 ANQGSEA. Trimming removed 6 bases at V and 7 bases at J, with 28 bases between. The CDR3 consists of 16 residues. The CDR3 here is CSVPSGEATSYNEQYF. The CDR3 DNA is TGCAGCGTGCCATCGGGAGAGGCCACTTCCTACAATGAGCAGTACTTC.

A note on this clonotype: At one end the junction does not follow the germline gene, possibly because of a read error. J is TRBJ2-7 and V is TRBV3-1; D ambiguous. Germline V gene lookup returns CDR1 LGHDT and CDR2 YNNKEL (reference sequence). The CDR3 is 14 amino acids. The CDR3 DNA follows: TGTGCCAGCAGCCAAGGGATTAGCAACTACAAGCAGTACTTC. It is translated as CASSQGISNYKQYF.

The chain combines TRBV18 with TRBJ2-1; D might be TRBD2 (5 bases). CDR1 is KGHSH, CDR2 LQKENI, per germline. The CDR3 is made up of 15 amino acids. V shed 2 bases and J shed 8 bases, with 16 bases lying between them. The CDR3 loop reads CASSPEGLSGYEQFF. The DNA of the CDR3 is TGTGCCAGCTCACCAGAGGGCCTATCGGGATATGAGCAGTTCTTC.

This chain uses TRBV18 with TRBJ2-7, with TRBD1 matching 10 bases. This CDR3 has 14 residues. Losses at the gene ends were 8 bases for V and 2 bases for J; bases not matched to a gene: 6. Germline CDR1 and CDR2: KGHSH and LQKENI. CDR3 nucleotide sequence: TGTGCCAGCGCACGGACAGGGGGTGCCTACGAGCAGTACTTC. Translating gives CASARTGGAYEQYF.

V and J are TRBV10-1 and TRBJ2-5; TRBD2 matches 14 bases. Germline values: CDR1 WNHNN, CDR2 SYGVQD (reference sequence). The V segment lost 2 bases and the J segment 11 bases; nucleotides outside the gene matches: 16. This CDR3 is 18 amino acids long. The CDR3 sequence is CASSEGLAGGSSYNEQYF. CDR3 DNA: TGCGCCAGCAGTGAGGGACTAGCGGGGGGATCCTCCTACAATGAGCAGTACTTC.

The rearrangement joins TRBV2 to TRBJ1-1, with 7 bases lining up with TRBD1. Germline CDR1 SNHLY, CDR2 FYNNEI. The junction had 10 bases not matched to a gene; V was cut back by 5 bases and J by 1 base. The CDR3 is made up of 16 amino acids. The CDR3 sequence is CASSLDRMGTNTEAFF. The CDR3, as DNA: TGTGCCAGCAGTCTGGACAGGATGGGGACGAACACTGAAGCTTTCTTT.